This T cell receptor (beta chain) derives from a study of beta chain features in type 1 diabetes. Background on the study: Patients did not differ from healthy donors in age, gender or cell yield.

Purity of each sorted population was above 95%. Points from the study as a whole: The study notes PCR might favor shorter templates equally in patients and controls. In all four CD4+ subsets, TCRB CDR3 length was significantly, moderately reduced in type 1 diabetes.

The junction had 5 bases not matched to a gene; V was cut back by 7 bases and J by 4 bases. In germline, CDR1 is SGHTA, CDR2 FQGNSA. The CDR3 runs to 13 residues. Only a few counts were recorded for this clone. Its target is not known. TCRB transcripts that were expressed got sequenced, as all of the isolated RNA had been reverse transcribed. Produced via immunoSEQ multiplex PCR; TCRdb's table is partial and in-frame only. The sample lists 350,000 to 450,000 clones, more than 11% occurring once. This receptor was taken from a man aged 25 to 40 in good health. The gene calls are TRBV7-2 and TRBJ2-5; the match to TRBD2 covers 8 bases. The specimen sequenced was naive CD4+ T cells from blood. CDR3 region: CASTSGGSETQYF. DNA of the CDR3: TGTGCCAGCACCTCGGGGGGGTCAGAGACCCAGTACTTC.